The rows below give T cell receptor beta chains drawn from one sample of a study of blood T cell repertoires in COVID-19. The data were produced by immunoSEQ multiplex PCR, yet TCRdb's version contains in-frame clones alone and is incomplete. The data contain 350,000 to 450,000 clones, nearly 90% of them singletons. Sequencing was done on a sample of PBMCs or T cells enriched from blood (not recorded which). The receptors here all came from a woman aged 25-40 years who had recovered from COVID-19. The CDR3 runs from the conserved cysteine through the conserved F or W. Fields, in order: J gene, V gene, clone size, CDR3 length, D gene, CDR3 DNA, CDR3 protein. D genes are given only for firm matches. Rows give clone size only sometimes, using once, few, many, or a class for an expanded clone.

j_call: TRBJ2-5
v_call: TRBV5-1
clone_size: NA
cdr3_length: 12
d_call: NA
cdr3_nt: TGCGCCAGCAGGACAGACCAAGAGACCCAGTACTTC
cdr3_aa: CASRTDQETQYF

j_call: TRBJ1-4
v_call: TRBV23-1
clone_size: once
cdr3_length: 14
d_call: NA
cdr3_nt: TGCGCCAGCACTCCCGTCCAGGGAGGTGAAAAACTGTTTTTT
cdr3_aa: CASTPVQGGEKLFF

j_call: TRBJ1-3
v_call: TRBV18
clone_size: NA
cdr3_length: 17
d_call: NA
cdr3_nt: TGTGCCAGCTCACGTTCCGGGTACCAATACTCTGGAAACACCATATATTTT
cdr3_aa: CASSRSGYQYSGNTIYF

j_call: TRBJ2-1
v_call: TRBV5-6
clone_size: NA
cdr3_length: 16
d_call: TRBD2
cdr3_nt: TGTGCCAGCAGCTCACGACTAGCGGGGTCCTACAATGAGCAGTTCTTC
cdr3_aa: CASSSRLAGSYNEQFF

j_call: TRBJ2-3
v_call: TRBV27
clone_size: NA
cdr3_length: 14
d_call: NA
cdr3_nt: TGTGCCAGCAGCAGGGGTCATACGACAGATACGCAGTATTTT
cdr3_aa: CASSRGHTTDTQYF

j_call: TRBJ1-5
v_call: TRBV24-1
clone_size: NA
cdr3_length: 17
d_call: NA
cdr3_nt: TGTGCCACCAGTGATTTGTCGAGCTGTAACCGGAATCAGCCCCAGCATTTT
cdr3_aa: CATSDLSSCNRNQPQHF

j_call: TRBJ2-3
v_call: TRBV30
clone_size: NA
cdr3_length: 14
d_call: TRBD2
cdr3_nt: TGTGCCTGGAGTTATAGCGGGAGCACAGATACGCAGTATTTT
cdr3_aa: CAWSYSGSTDTQYF

j_call: TRBJ1-5
v_call: TRBV6-5
clone_size: NA
cdr3_length: 14
d_call: TRBD1
cdr3_nt: TGTGCCAGCAGCCGAACAGGGGGCGGGCAGCCCCAGCATTTT
cdr3_aa: CASSRTGGGQPQHF

j_call: TRBJ2-5
v_call: TRBV7-3
clone_size: NA
cdr3_length: 13
d_call: TRBD2
cdr3_nt: TGTGCCAGCAGCGGGACTAGCCTGGAGACCCAGTACTTC
cdr3_aa: CASSGTSLETQYF

j_call: TRBJ2-2
v_call: TRBV5-6
clone_size: few
cdr3_length: 16
d_call: TRBD2
cdr3_nt: TGTGCCAGCAGCCCCGGCAGCGGGGGGTTTGGCGGGGAGCTGTTTTTT
cdr3_aa: CASSPGSGGFGGELFF

j_call: TRBJ2-2
v_call: TRBV15
clone_size: NA
cdr3_length: 14
d_call: NA
cdr3_nt: TGTGCCACCAGCAACAGGGTTAACACCGGGGAGCTGTTTTTT
cdr3_aa: CATSNRVNTGELFF

j_call: TRBJ2-7
v_call: TRBV19
clone_size: NA
cdr3_length: 17
d_call: NA
cdr3_nt: TGTGCCAGTAGCCCCACGAGGCCCACTTTGTTCGCCTACGAGCAGTACTTC
cdr3_aa: CASSPTRPTLFAYEQYF

j_call: TRBJ2-1
v_call: TRBV6-5
clone_size: NA
cdr3_length: 15
d_call: NA
cdr3_nt: TGTGCCAGCAGCCATGCGCCGAGCTCCTACAATGAGCAGTTCTTC
cdr3_aa: CASSHAPSSYNEQFF

j_call: TRBJ2-1
v_call: TRBV5-6
clone_size: NA
cdr3_length: 16
d_call: TRBD2
cdr3_nt: TGTGCCAGCAGCTTGGGGCTAGCGGGGAAATACAATGAGCAGTTCTTC
cdr3_aa: CASSLGLAGKYNEQFF

j_call: TRBJ1-5
v_call: TRBV19
clone_size: once
cdr3_length: 15
d_call: NA
cdr3_nt: TGTGCCAGTAAAGAGGGCCAGTATAGCAATCAGCCCCAGCATTTT
cdr3_aa: CASKEGQYSNQPQHF

j_call: TRBJ2-1
v_call: TRBV9
clone_size: NA
cdr3_length: 15
d_call: NA
cdr3_nt: TGTGCCAGCAGCGAGGCGGGACAGTCCTTTCGCGAGCAGTTCTTC
cdr3_aa: CASSEAGQSFREQFF

j_call: TRBJ1-5
v_call: TRBV2
clone_size: NA
cdr3_length: 14
d_call: NA
cdr3_nt: TGTGCCAGCAGTGAAGCTGGGGCCGGTCAGCCCCAGCATTTT
cdr3_aa: CASSEAGAGQPQHF

j_call: TRBJ1-5
v_call: TRBV2
clone_size: NA
cdr3_length: 14
d_call: TRBD1
cdr3_nt: TGTGCCAGCAGTAACAGGGGGCGAGGGCAGCCCCAGCATTTT
cdr3_aa: CASSNRGRGQPQHF

j_call: TRBJ2-4
v_call: TRBV30
clone_size: NA
cdr3_length: 11
d_call: NA
cdr3_nt: TGTGCCTGGAGTTCGGGGGACAGAAAATACTTC
cdr3_aa: CAWSSGDRKYF

j_call: TRBJ1-1
v_call: TRBV19
clone_size: NA
cdr3_length: 15
d_call: NA
cdr3_nt: TGTGCCAGTGGTGGTCTGGGGACAACCCCCACTGAAGCTTTCTTT
cdr3_aa: CASGGLGTTPTEAFF

j_call: TRBJ1-3
v_call: TRBV9
clone_size: NA
cdr3_length: 16
d_call: NA
cdr3_nt: TGTGCCAGCAGCGTAGCCGGGGTAACCTCTGGAAACACCATATATTTT
cdr3_aa: CASSVAGVTSGNTIYF

j_call: TRBJ2-3
v_call: TRBV18
clone_size: NA
cdr3_length: 15
d_call: TRBD2
cdr3_nt: TGTGCCAGCTCACTAACCGGGGGGAGCACAGATACGCAGTATTTT
cdr3_aa: CASSLTGGSTDTQYF

j_call: TRBJ2-5
v_call: TRBV9
clone_size: NA
cdr3_length: 15
d_call: TRBD2
cdr3_nt: TGTGCCAGCAGCGTAGTTAGCGGGCGACAAGAGACCCAGTACTTC
cdr3_aa: CASSVVSGRQETQYF

j_call: TRBJ2-1
v_call: TRBV9
clone_size: NA
cdr3_length: 14
d_call: TRBD1
cdr3_nt: TGTGCCAGCAGCCCATGGGACAGTGTGAATGAGCAGTTCTTC
cdr3_aa: CASSPWDSVNEQFF